A selection of T cell receptor beta chains follows, all from one sample in a study of T cells in localized non-small cell lung cancer. Only in-frame clones appear in the TCRdb table, and some are missing; sequencing was by immunoSEQ multiplex PCR. The data contain more than 9,000 clones, around half of them singletons. The sequences come from lymph node tissue, collected before any cancer treatment. Every receptor here comes from a woman aged 35 to 75 with stage II squamous cell lung carcinoma. CDR3s include the opening cysteine and the closing phenylalanine or tryptophan. D genes are given only for firm matches. The size field is filled for only some rows; it gives once, few, many or a size class.

v_gene	abundance	j_gene	d_gene	CDR3nt	CDR3aa
TRBV19	-	TRBJ1-4	-	TGTGCCAGTAGTATTAGTAGGGTGACTAATGAAAAACTGTTTTTT	CASSISRVTNEKLFF
TRBV14	once	TRBJ2-3	-	TGTGCCAGCAGCCGGGGGGGCGGCACAGATACGCAGTATTTT	CASSRGGGTDTQYF
TRBV19	-	TRBJ1-2	TRBD1	TGTGCCAGTAGTAGGGGGACAGCCTATGGCTACACCTTC	CASSRGTAYGYTF
TRBV4-1	-	TRBJ1-3	-	TGCGCCAGCAGCCAAGATCTTGGCAGGGTTACTGGAAACACCATATATTTT	CASSQDLGRVTGNTIYF
TRBV10-3	-	TRBJ2-3	-	TGTGCCATCAGCGGGGGGGACAGGGCCACAGATACGCAGTATTTT	CAISGGDRATDTQYF
TRBV19	-	TRBJ1-1	TRBD1	TGTGCCAGTAGGGGACAGCCTACTTCGAACACTGAAGCTTTCTTT	CASRGQPTSNTEAFF
TRBV28	-	TRBJ1-2	-	TGTGCCAGCAGTGCCCTGCGGGTGGACAGTGGCTACACCTTC	CASSALRVDSGYTF
TRBV29-1	-	TRBJ2-2	TRBD1	TGCAGCGCTGGGACAGCGCGCACCGGGGAGCTGTTTTTT	CSAGTARTGELFF
TRBV30	-	TRBJ1-5	-	TGTGCCCACGGCAGGGGAGGCAATCAGCCCCAGCATTTT	CAHGRGGNQPQHF
TRBV6-8	-	TRBJ2-3	-	TGTGCCATCACGACGGGACCTAGCACAGATACGCAGTATTTT	CAITTGPSTDTQYF
TRBV6-8	few	TRBJ2-7	-	TGTGCCAGCAGCCGTACCCGGGGCCACGAGCAGTACTTC	CASSRTRGHEQYF
TRBV2	few	TRBJ2-7	-	TGTGCCAGCAGTGCATCCCGAGGGTTCGATTGGGAGCAGTACTTC	CASSASRGFDWEQYF
TRBV10-3	-	TRBJ1-5	TRBD1	TGTGCCATCAGTGAGGACAGGGATGGGCCCCAGCATTTT	CAISEDRDGPQHF
TRBV14	-	TRBJ2-6	-	TGTGCCAGCAGCCAAGAGACGGGGGCCCCTTTGGGGGCCAACGTCCTGACTTTC	CASSQETGAPLGANVLTF
TRBV29-1	-	TRBJ1-1	TRBD1	TGCAGCGTTGAAGGGGACAGGGGAATTAGCACTGAAGCTTTCTTT	CSVEGDRGISTEAFF
TRBV28	-	TRBJ2-7	-	TGTGCCAGCAGTTTAAGGGCAGGACAGGCGGGGAGCGAGCAGTACTTC	CASSLRAGQAGSEQYF